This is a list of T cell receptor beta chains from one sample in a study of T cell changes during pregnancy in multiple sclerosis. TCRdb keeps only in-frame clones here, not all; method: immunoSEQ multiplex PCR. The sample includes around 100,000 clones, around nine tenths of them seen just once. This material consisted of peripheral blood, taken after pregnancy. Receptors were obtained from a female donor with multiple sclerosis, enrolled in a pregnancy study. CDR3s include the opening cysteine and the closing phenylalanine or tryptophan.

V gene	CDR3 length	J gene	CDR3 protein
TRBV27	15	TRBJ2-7	CASRSLAGGNYEQYF
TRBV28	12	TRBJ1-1	CASRQDRDEAFF
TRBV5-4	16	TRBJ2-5	CASSQGTSGFQETQYF
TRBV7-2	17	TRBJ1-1	CASSLRAFGGWNTEAFF
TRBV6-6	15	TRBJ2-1	CASRPGGSKYNEQFF
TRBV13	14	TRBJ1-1	CASSLRLGGTEAFF
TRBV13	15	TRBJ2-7	CASSPLAGGQDEQYF
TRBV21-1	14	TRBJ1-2	CASSRRDSHYGYTF
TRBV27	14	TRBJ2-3	CASSLSGGHPSQYF
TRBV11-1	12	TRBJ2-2	CASRGSTGELFF
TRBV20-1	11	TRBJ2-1	CSARAYNEQFF
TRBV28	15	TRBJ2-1	CASRLTSGSYNEQFF
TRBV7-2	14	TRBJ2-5	CASSSASGQETQYF
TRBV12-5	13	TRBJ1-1	CASGLDRYTEAFF
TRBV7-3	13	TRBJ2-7	CASSSGLQGEQYF
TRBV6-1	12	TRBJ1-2	CASNRGKDGYTF
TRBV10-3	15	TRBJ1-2	CAISERQRVGYGYTF
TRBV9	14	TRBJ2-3	CASSKRGGTDTQYF
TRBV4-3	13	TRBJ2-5	CASRLNPEETQYF
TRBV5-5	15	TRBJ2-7	CASSEVQGRSYEQYF
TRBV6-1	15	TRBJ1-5	CASSSRDRYNQPQHF
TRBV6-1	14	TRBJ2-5	CASSEFGQGKTQYF
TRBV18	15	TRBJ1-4	CASSPRQGRNEKLFF
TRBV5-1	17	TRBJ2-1	CASSFLAGVSSYNEQFF
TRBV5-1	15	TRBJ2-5	CASRISGGATETQYF
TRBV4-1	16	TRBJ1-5	CASSQEEAVHNQPQHF
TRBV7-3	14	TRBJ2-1	CASSFSGGVDEQFF
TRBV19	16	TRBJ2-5	CASSSPRGAHQETQYF
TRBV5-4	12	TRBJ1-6	CASSHGLSPLHF
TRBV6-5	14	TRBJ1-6	CASSDRGADSPLHF
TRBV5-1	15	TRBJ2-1	CASSLGYRRSGEQFF
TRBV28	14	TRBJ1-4	CASSFGTLNEKLFF
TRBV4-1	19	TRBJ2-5	CASSLLVTRTSGGWETQYF
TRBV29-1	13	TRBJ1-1	CSATGGISTEAFF
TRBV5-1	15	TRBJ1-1	CASKPKSGSNTEAFF
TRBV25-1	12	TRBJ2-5	CASRTGGETQYF
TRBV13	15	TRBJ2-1	CASSRVGAPYNEQFF
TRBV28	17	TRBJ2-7	CASSLGGLAVRSYEQYF
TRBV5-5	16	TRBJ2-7	CASSTILAYTSYEQYF
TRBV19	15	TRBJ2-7	CASSKAGTSSYEQYF
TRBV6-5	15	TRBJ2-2	CASSSLGVHTGELFF
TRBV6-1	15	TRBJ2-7	CASSGPRLGAYEQYF
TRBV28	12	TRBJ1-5	CASSNSNQPQHF
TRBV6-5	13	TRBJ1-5	CASAQGSNQPQHF
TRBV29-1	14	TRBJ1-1	CSARTEMWNTEAFF
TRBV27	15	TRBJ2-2	CASSSLVLYPGELFF
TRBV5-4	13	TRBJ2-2	CASSLQGPGELFF
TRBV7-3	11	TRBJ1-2	CASSPDYGYTF
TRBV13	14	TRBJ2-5	CASSPRANLEGQYF
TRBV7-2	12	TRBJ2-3	CASKGSGDTQYF
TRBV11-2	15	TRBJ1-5	CASSNRGTGNQPQHF
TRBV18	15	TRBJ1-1	CASSPPQAPNTEAFF
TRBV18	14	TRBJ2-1	CASYASARGNEQFF
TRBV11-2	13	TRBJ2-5	CASSLAAQETQYF
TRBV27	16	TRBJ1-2	CASKEDPSPVNYGYTF
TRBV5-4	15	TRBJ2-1	CASSLQREGRNEQFF